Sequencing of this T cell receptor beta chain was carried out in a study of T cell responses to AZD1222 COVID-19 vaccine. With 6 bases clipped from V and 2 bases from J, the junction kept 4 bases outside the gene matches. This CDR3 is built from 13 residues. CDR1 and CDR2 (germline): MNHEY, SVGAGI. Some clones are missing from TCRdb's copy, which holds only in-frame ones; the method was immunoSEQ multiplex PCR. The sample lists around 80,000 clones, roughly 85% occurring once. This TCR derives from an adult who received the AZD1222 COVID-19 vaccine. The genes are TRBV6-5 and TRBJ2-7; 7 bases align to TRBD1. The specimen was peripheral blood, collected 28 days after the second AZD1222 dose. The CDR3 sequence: CASSLDRTYEQYF. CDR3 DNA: TGTGCCAGCAGCCTGGACAGGACCTACGAGCAGTACTTC.